This T cell receptor beta chain stems from a study of OX40 agonist ivuxolimab in advanced cancers. On the study more broadly: The patients received agonistic anti-OX40 (CD134) antibody ivuxolimab. The eligibility criteria allowed prior anti-PD-1, anti-PD-L1 or anti-CTLA-4 therapy, and around 38% had some. Points from the study as a whole: Expanded clones tended on average to be more numerous among CD8+ T cells than CD4+. With doses of 0.1 to 3.0 mg/kg, CD4+ and CD8+ blood T cells had undergone clonal expansion by week 6.

Clones were read by immunoSEQ multiplex PCR, and TCRdb kept only the in-frame ones, dropping some. This sample has some 60,000 clones, with roughly 84% found just once. Remarks on this clone: Its cognate antigen is unknown.

The CDR3 is 14 residues long. From germline, CDR1 is LNHDA and CDR2 SQIVND (reference sequence). V lost 1 base, J lost 1 base, and 6 bases lay in between. Source: CD4+ or CD8+ T cells sorted from blood, taken in a trial of the OX40 agonist ivuxolimab. The V gene is TRBV19, the J gene TRBJ2-3; D is unclear. The receptor was isolated from an adult with an advanced solid tumor such as melanoma, head and neck, liver or kidney cancer. CDR3 coding DNA: TGTGCCAGTAGTATAGCGGCAGGCACAGATACGCAGTATTTT. It codes for CASSIAAGTDTQYF.